This T cell receptor (beta chain) appears in the sequencing data of a study of Graves' ophthalmopathy and Graves' hyperthyroidism. The sequenced template was RNA, covering the TCR beta CDR3 region. Amplification began with first-round RT-PCR using HTBI primers, then second-round multiplex PCR was performed. MiXCR was run by TCRdb on the multiplex PCR reads, yielding one entry per CDR3 protein. The top ten clones hold approximately 9.6% of a sample with fewer than 250,000 distinct CDR3 sequences, under 30% of them seen once. Study conclusions and caveats: Blood was where most expanded thyroid clonotypes above 0.001 frequency also turned up.

CDR3 size: 12 residues. V lost 6 bases, J lost 6 bases, and 12 bases lay in between. This clonotype was observed at least ten times. Its specificity is unknown. Researchers turned away patients with other autoimmune diseases, uncontrolled infections, pregnancy or lactation. Symptoms, serum thyroxine and TRAb, thyroid ultrasound, and orbital computed tomography formed the diagnostic basis. The sequencing input was peripheral blood. The chain employs TRBV12-3 or TRBV12-4 and TRBJ2-7; perhaps TRBD1 as D (5 bases). The TCR was taken from a man in his forties or fifties with Graves' ophthalmopathy. CDR3 amino acids: CASSQGFSEQYF. The CDR3 nucleotides are TGTGCCAGCAGCCAGGGTTTTAGCGAGCAGTACTTC.